This T cell receptor (beta chain) was captured by sequencing in a study of regulatory T cells in long-lasting Graves disease. Germline V gene lookup returns CDR1 SGDLS and CDR2 YYNGEE. The CDR3 covers 15 residues. Trimming pared 4 bases from V and 5 bases from J, leaving 13 bases between. Time point denoted: newly diagnosed GD, antithyroid drugs for less than 3 months. PBMC RNA was the source of the TCR library. According to the study, TCR beta libraries were built with iRepertoire HTBI primers and CDR3-region Arm-PCR. TCRdb ran MiXCR on the multiplex PCR reads and lists one entry per CDR3 protein. The sample holds around 480,000 distinct CDR3 sequences; under 20% are singletons and the top ten take 10% to 15%. The same data also went into a second study, on T cells in Graves' hyperthyroidism and ophthalmopathy.

The genes are TRBV9 and TRBJ1-6, with a tentative D call TRBD1 (5 bases). The receptor comes from a man aged 35 to 55 with Graves disease. The source material was peripheral blood mononuclear cells (PBMCs), sampled at new diagnosis, from a patient treated with antithyroid drugs. CDR3 sequence reads: CASSPYGGDNSPLHF. As DNA, the CDR3 is TGTGCCAGCAGCCCCTACGGGGGGGATAATTCACCCCTCCACTTT.